This TCR beta chain was sequenced in a study of OX40 agonist ivuxolimab in advanced cancers. As for the study in general: Patients took ivuxolimab, an agonistic anti-OX40 (CD134) antibody.

Clones were read by immunoSEQ multiplex PCR, and TCRdb kept only the in-frame ones, dropping some. This table holds 70,000 or so clones, around 81% found once. CDR3 length: 20 amino acids. Trimming pared 0 bases from V and 0 bases from J, leaving 21 bases between. The germline V gene has CDR1 LNHNV and CDR2 YYDKDF (reference sequence). This clone was detected a few times. The material was CD4+ or CD8+ T cells sorted from blood, obtained in a trial of the OX40 agonist ivuxolimab. The sequence was obtained from an adult with an advanced solid tumor such as melanoma, head and neck, liver or kidney cancer. The chain carries TRBV15 and TRBJ1-5; D might be TRBD1 (5 bases). DNA of the CDR3: TGTGCCACCAGCAGAGAGTTCCAATCGCTCGGGACTGATAGCAATCAGCCCCAGCATTTT. The encoded protein is CATSREFQSLGTDSNQPQHF.